This T cell receptor beta chain emerged from a study of Graves' ophthalmopathy and Graves' hyperthyroidism. Germline CDR1 LGHDT, CDR2 YNNKEL (reference sequence). The CDR3 spans 11 residues. The V and J ends lost 8 bases and 7 bases respectively, with 11 bases between them. RNA transcripts served as template for amplifying TCR beta CDR3 sequences. First-round RT-PCR employed HTBI primers, with a second-round multiplex PCR after it. TCRdb called the multiplex PCR reads again in MiXCR, with one record for every CDR3 protein. The table lists 200,000 to 250,000 distinct CDR3 sequences, 20% to 25% of them singletons, with 35% to 55% in the top ten. With respect to this clonotype: Antigen unknown.

General observations from the study: Blood also held most thyroid clonotypes expanded above 0.001 frequency.

This chain links TRBV3-1 with TRBJ2-5; D is ambiguous. The sequenced material came from peripheral blood. This TCR was recovered from a woman aged 50 to 60 with Graves' ophthalmopathy. Written as DNA, the CDR3 is TGTGCCAGCGCGGCGATGGGGACCCAGTACTTC. Amino acids: CASAAMGTQYF.